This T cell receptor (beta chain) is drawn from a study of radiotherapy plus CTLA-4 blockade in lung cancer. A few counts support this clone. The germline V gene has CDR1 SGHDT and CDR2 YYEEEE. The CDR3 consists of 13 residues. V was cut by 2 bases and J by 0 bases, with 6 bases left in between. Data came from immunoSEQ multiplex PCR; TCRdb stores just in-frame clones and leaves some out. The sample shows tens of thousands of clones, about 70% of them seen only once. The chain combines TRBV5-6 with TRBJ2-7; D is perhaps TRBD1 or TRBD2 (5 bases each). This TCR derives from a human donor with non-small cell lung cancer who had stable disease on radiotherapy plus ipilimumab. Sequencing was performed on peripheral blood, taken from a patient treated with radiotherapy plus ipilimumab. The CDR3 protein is CASSFGGSYEQYF. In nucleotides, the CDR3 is TGTGCCAGCAGCTTTGGGGGCTCCTACGAGCAGTACTTC.